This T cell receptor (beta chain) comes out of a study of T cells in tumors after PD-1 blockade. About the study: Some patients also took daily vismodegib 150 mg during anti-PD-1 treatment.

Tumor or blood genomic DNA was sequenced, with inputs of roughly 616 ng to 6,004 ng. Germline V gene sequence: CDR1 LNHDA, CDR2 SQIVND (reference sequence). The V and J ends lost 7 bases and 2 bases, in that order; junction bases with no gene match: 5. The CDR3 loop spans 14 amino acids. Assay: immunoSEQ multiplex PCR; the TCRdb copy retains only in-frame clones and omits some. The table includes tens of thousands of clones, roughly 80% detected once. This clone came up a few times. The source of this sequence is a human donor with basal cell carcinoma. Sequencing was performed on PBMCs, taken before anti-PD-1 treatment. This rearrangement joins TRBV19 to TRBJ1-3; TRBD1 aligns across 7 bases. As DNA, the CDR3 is TGTGCCAGTAACAAACAGGGGACTGGAAACACCATATATTTT. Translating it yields CASNKQGTGNTIYF.